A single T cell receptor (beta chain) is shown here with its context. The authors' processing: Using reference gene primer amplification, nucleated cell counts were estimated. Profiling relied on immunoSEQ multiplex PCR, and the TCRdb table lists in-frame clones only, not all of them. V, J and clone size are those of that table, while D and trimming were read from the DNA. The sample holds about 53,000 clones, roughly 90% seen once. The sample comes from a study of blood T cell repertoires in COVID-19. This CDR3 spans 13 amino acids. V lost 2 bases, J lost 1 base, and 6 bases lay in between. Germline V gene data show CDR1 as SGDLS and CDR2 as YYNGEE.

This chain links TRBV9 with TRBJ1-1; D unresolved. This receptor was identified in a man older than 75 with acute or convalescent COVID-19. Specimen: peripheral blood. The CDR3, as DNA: TGTGCCAGCAGCGTTTCTAGGAACACTGAAGCTTTCTTT. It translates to CASSVSRNTEAFF.